This T cell receptor (beta chain) appears in the sequencing data of a study of PD-1 blockade in classical Hodgkin lymphoma. General study points: As was reported, newly diagnosed patients showed lower baseline TCR diversity than healthy donors did. Whatever underlies the repertoire differences (possibly disease activity or prior therapy) remains undefined. Complete responders entered with baseline diversity on par with newly diagnosed patients, the results showed. Patients excluded were those beginning nivolumab under 1 year after ASCT.

Only in-frame clones appear in the TCRdb table, and some are missing; sequencing was by immunoSEQ multiplex PCR. The sample lists roughly 29,000 clones, more than 60% occurring once. A remark on this clone: Its antigen is still unknown.

Time point indicated: cycle 4 day 1 (C4D1), after about 6 weeks of nivolumab. Every patient had relapsed following autologous stem cell transplantation, and cohorts differed in brentuximab vedotin exposure. With magnetic negative selection, CD4+ T cells were purified from PBMCs that had been thawed. Unmatched junction bases numbered 6, after V lost 3 bases and J lost 3 bases. Germline values: CDR1 ENHRY, CDR2 SYGVKD. The CDR3 totals 16 residues. The sample was CD4+ T cells from blood, taken before the fourth cycle of nivolumab. The V and J genes are TRBV10-3 and TRBJ2-7; 12 bases line up with TRBD2. The receptor was derived from a human donor with classical Hodgkin lymphoma. The CDR3: CAISDRLAGEYYEQYF. The CDR3, as DNA: TGTGCCATCAGTGACCGACTAGCGGGAGAATACTACGAGCAGTACTTC.